This T cell receptor (beta chain) was recovered during a study of blood T cells in healthy people across ages. Turning to this clonotype: Mismatch with germline at one junction end may stem from a read error.

The CDR3 has 16 residues. CDR1 MDHEN and CDR2 SYDVKM come from the germline V gene. Using a J-beta primer mix together with a sample-barcoded 5' primer, a second PCR was run for roughly 6 to 12 cycles. TCRdb called the 5' RACE reads again in MiXCR, with one record for every CDR3 protein. The profile shows approximately 1.5 million distinct CDR3 sequences, almost 35% of them singletons. The sequence was obtained from a woman aged 25-40 years in good health. The sample was blood. The rearrangement links TRBV28 to TRBJ1-4; 9 nucleotides agree with TRBD1. The CDR3 loop reads CASSSQYRGLNENLFF. The CDR3 DNA reads TGTGCCAGCAGTTCCCAATACAGGGGGCTCAATGAAAACCTGTTTTTT.